Listed below are T cell receptor beta chains from one sample, sequenced in a study of early T cells in non-severe SARS-CoV-2 infection. One entry per CDR3 protein, called by TCRdb with MiXCR from the 5' RACE reads. The sample holds around 80,000 distinct CDR3 sequences, around 9.3% seen once. The sequencing used whole blood, collected at baseline. These receptors all stem from an adult who was a healthcare worker with PCR-confirmed SARS-CoV-2 infection or an uninfected control (not recorded which). The CDR3 runs from the conserved cysteine through the conserved F or W. The D gene is left open where the match is weak. Not every row has a clone size; where given, it reads once, few, many or a size class.

D gene: TRBD1
J gene: TRBJ1-1
clone size: -
V gene: TRBV6-5
CDR3 protein: CASSLDRGAEAFF
CDR3 DNA: TGTGCCAGCAGCCTGGACAGGGGTGCTGAAGCTTTCTTT

D gene: -
J gene: TRBJ2-3
clone size: -
V gene: TRBV28
CDR3 protein: CASSRTTDTQYF
CDR3 DNA: TGTGCCAGCAGCCGGACTACAGATACGCAGTATTTT

D gene: -
J gene: TRBJ2-1
clone size: many
V gene: TRBV24-1
CDR3 protein: CATSTAGPGTYNEQFF
CDR3 DNA: TGTGCCACCAGTACGGCAGGGCCCGGGACCTACAATGAGCAGTTCTTC

D gene: -
J gene: TRBJ2-7
clone size: -
V gene: TRBV20-1
CDR3 protein: CSGSPGGTYEQYF
CDR3 DNA: TGCAGTGGGTCACCTGGCGGAACCTACGAGCAGTACTTC

D gene: TRBD2
J gene: TRBJ2-1
clone size: -
V gene: TRBV5-4
CDR3 protein: CVSSRGTSGNNEQFF
CDR3 DNA: TGTGTCAGCAGCCGGGGGACTAGCGGGAACAATGAGCAGTTCTTC

D gene: -
J gene: TRBJ1-6
clone size: once
V gene: TRBV28
CDR3 protein: CASSYRVRNSPLHF
CDR3 DNA: TGTGCCAGCAGTTATCGAGTCCGCAATTCACCCCTCCACTTT

D gene: -
J gene: TRBJ2-3
clone size: -
V gene: TRBV27
CDR3 protein: CASSSSTWAQYF
CDR3 DNA: TGTGCCAGCAGTTCCTCGACCTGGGCGCAGTATTTT

D gene: -
J gene: TRBJ2-5
clone size: -
V gene: TRBV18
CDR3 protein: CASSPEGFPKYF
CDR3 DNA: TGTGCCAGCTCACCAGAGGGGTTCCCCAAGTACTTC

D gene: -
J gene: TRBJ2-5
clone size: -
V gene: TRBV3-1
CDR3 protein: CASSQGILESYAETQYF
CDR3 DNA: TGTGCCAGCAGCCAGGGAATACTAGAGAGCTACGCGGAGACCCAGTACTTC

D gene: TRBD1
J gene: TRBJ1-3
clone size: many
V gene: TRBV11-2
CDR3 protein: CASSLSKNTGTARDTIYF
CDR3 DNA: TGTGCCAGCAGCTTATCCAAAAATACCGGGACAGCGAGGGACACCATATATTTT

D gene: -
J gene: TRBJ1-6
clone size: -
V gene: TRBV18
CDR3 protein: CASSLDSTNSPLHF
CDR3 DNA: TGTGCCAGCTCTCTGGACAGTACGAATTCACCCCTCCACTTT

D gene: TRBD1
J gene: TRBJ2-7
clone size: few
V gene: TRBV4-1
CDR3 protein: CASSHGTTGDYEQYF
CDR3 DNA: TGCGCCAGCAGCCACGGAACAACAGGGGACTACGAGCAGTACTTC

D gene: -
J gene: TRBJ1-3
clone size: few
V gene: TRBV5-1
CDR3 protein: CASSLDGSAGNTIYF
CDR3 DNA: TGCGCCAGCAGCTTGGACGGTAGTGCTGGAAACACCATATATTTT

D gene: TRBD1
J gene: TRBJ2-1
clone size: many
V gene: TRBV7-8
CDR3 protein: CASSFRFGTGGENEQFF
CDR3 DNA: TGTGCCAGCAGCTTTAGGTTCGGGACAGGAGGGGAAAATGAGCAGTTCTTC

D gene: -
J gene: TRBJ2-3
clone size: -
V gene: TRBV5-4
CDR3 protein: CASSLADLHVGNTQYF
CDR3 DNA: TGTGCCAGCAGCTTGGCCGACCTCCATGTCGGAAATACGCAGTATTTT

D gene: -
J gene: TRBJ1-6
clone size: -
V gene: TRBV7-9
CDR3 protein: CASSLVQEVSPLHF
CDR3 DNA: TGTGCCAGCAGCTTAGTACAGGAAGTCTCACCCCTCCACTTT

D gene: TRBD1
J gene: TRBJ1-2
clone size: few
V gene: TRBV11-2
CDR3 protein: CASSLDRGSYGYTF
CDR3 DNA: TGTGCCAGCAGCTTAGACAGGGGGTCCTATGGCTACACCTTC

D gene: TRBD2
J gene: TRBJ2-1
clone size: -
V gene: TRBV27
CDR3 protein: CASSLSSLAGLGVVDEQFF
CDR3 DNA: TGTGCCAGCAGTTTATCGTCGCTAGCGGGATTAGGAGTAGTGGATGAGCAGTTCTTC

D gene: -
J gene: TRBJ1-5
clone size: -
V gene: TRBV27
CDR3 protein: CASSFGDGGNQPQHF
CDR3 DNA: TGTGCCAGCAGTTTCGGTGACGGGGGCAATCAGCCCCAGCATTTT

D gene: TRBD2
J gene: TRBJ2-3
clone size: -
V gene: TRBV27
CDR3 protein: CASSAGIGRADTQYF
CDR3 DNA: TGTGCCAGCAGCGCGGGGATCGGGAGGGCAGATACGCAGTATTTT

D gene: TRBD2
J gene: TRBJ2-1
clone size: few
V gene: TRBV7-9
CDR3 protein: CASSFGLVANEQFF
CDR3 DNA: TGTGCCAGCAGTTTCGGACTAGTCGCGAATGAGCAGTTCTTC

D gene: -
J gene: TRBJ1-2
clone size: -
V gene: TRBV28
CDR3 protein: CASSPADWFYGYTF
CDR3 DNA: TGTGCCAGCAGCCCCGCGGACTGGTTCTATGGCTACACCTTC

D gene: -
J gene: TRBJ2-3
clone size: many
V gene: TRBV4-2
CDR3 protein: CASSQDRGPDTQYF
CDR3 DNA: TGTGCCAGCAGCCAAGACAGGGGCCCAGATACGCAGTATTTT

D gene: -
J gene: TRBJ2-1
clone size: many
V gene: TRBV7-2
CDR3 protein: CASSTGRGNEQFF
CDR3 DNA: TGTGCCAGCAGCACCGGAAGGGGGAATGAGCAGTTCTTC

D gene: -
J gene: TRBJ2-1
clone size: many
V gene: TRBV10-2
CDR3 protein: CASSEQGGNEQFF
CDR3 DNA: TGCGCCAGCAGTGAGCAGGGGGGCAATGAGCAGTTCTTC

D gene: -
J gene: TRBJ2-1
clone size: -
V gene: TRBV7-2
CDR3 protein: CASSSHNEQFF
CDR3 DNA: TGTGCCAGCAGCTCACACAATGAGCAGTTCTTC

D gene: -
J gene: TRBJ1-1
clone size: -
V gene: TRBV6-6
CDR3 protein: CASSYWTLQAFF
CDR3 DNA: TGTGCCAGCAGTTACTGGACCCTACAGGCTTTCTTT

D gene: TRBD2
J gene: TRBJ2-4
clone size: -
V gene: TRBV7-2
CDR3 protein: CASSRDGTSGVIQYF
CDR3 DNA: TGTGCCAGCAGCCGGGACGGGACTAGCGGGGTGATTCAGTACTTC

D gene: TRBD1
J gene: TRBJ1-2
clone size: -
V gene: TRBV28
CDR3 protein: CASSFPTGANYGYTF
CDR3 DNA: TGTGCCAGCAGTTTCCCAACAGGGGCTAACTATGGCTACACCTTC

D gene: TRBD1
J gene: TRBJ1-6
clone size: -
V gene: TRBV6-4
CDR3 protein: CASSTGTADSPLHF
CDR3 DNA: TGTGCCAGCAGTACCGGGACAGCGGATTCACCCCTCCACTTT

D gene: TRBD2
J gene: TRBJ2-4
clone size: -
V gene: TRBV7-9
CDR3 protein: CASSPGTTVDF
CDR3 DNA: TGTGCCAGCAGCCCCGGGACTACCGTGGACTTC

D gene: TRBD2
J gene: TRBJ2-3
clone size: -
V gene: TRBV7-9
CDR3 protein: CASSLEGRATDTQYF
CDR3 DNA: TGTGCCAGCAGCTTAGAAGGGAGGGCGACAGATACGCAGTATTTT

D gene: -
J gene: TRBJ1-2
clone size: many
V gene: TRBV20-1
CDR3 protein: CSARDLGVDGYTF
CDR3 DNA: TGCAGTGCTAGAGATCTTGGGGTCGATGGCTACACCTTC

D gene: TRBD2
J gene: TRBJ2-3
clone size: -
V gene: TRBV9
CDR3 protein: CASSAQVGLANTDTQYF
CDR3 DNA: TGTGCCAGCAGCGCTCAGGTGGGACTAGCAAACACAGATACGCAGTATTTT

D gene: -
J gene: TRBJ2-3
clone size: -
V gene: TRBV2
CDR3 protein: CASSEALGLDTQYF
CDR3 DNA: TGTGCCAGCAGTGAAGCGCTGGGTTTGGATACGCAGTATTTT

D gene: TRBD2
J gene: TRBJ2-1
clone size: -
V gene: TRBV5-1
CDR3 protein: CASSDATSGSYNEQFF
CDR3 DNA: TGCGCCAGCAGCGACGCCACTAGCGGGTCCTACAATGAGCAGTTCTTC

D gene: -
J gene: TRBJ1-2
clone size: -
V gene: TRBV5-1
CDR3 protein: CASSLEGLDGYTF
CDR3 DNA: TGCGCCAGCAGCTTGGAGGGGCTAGATGGCTACACCTTC

D gene: -
J gene: TRBJ1-1
clone size: -
V gene: TRBV11-2
CDR3 protein: CASSLEQGITEAFF
CDR3 DNA: TGTGCCAGCAGCTTAGAACAGGGAATCACTGAAGCTTTCTTT

D gene: TRBD1
J gene: TRBJ2-7
clone size: -
V gene: TRBV5-4
CDR3 protein: CASSFLGTDYEQYF
CDR3 DNA: TGTGCCAGCAGCTTTCTTGGGACAGACTACGAGCAGTACTTC

D gene: -
J gene: TRBJ1-2
clone size: few
V gene: TRBV4-2
CDR3 protein: CASSQVDGPTNYGYTF
CDR3 DNA: TGTGCCAGCAGCCAAGTGGACGGACCTACAAACTATGGCTACACCTTC

D gene: -
J gene: TRBJ1-2
clone size: many
V gene: TRBV6-1
CDR3 protein: CASREELQNYGYTF
CDR3 DNA: TGTGCCAGCAGAGAAGAGCTACAGAACTATGGCTACACCTTC

D gene: -
J gene: TRBJ1-1
clone size: -
V gene: TRBV27
CDR3 protein: CASISQGLLGVATEAFF
CDR3 DNA: TGTGCCAGCATAAGTCAGGGCCTCCTCGGTGTTGCCACTGAAGCTTTCTTT

D gene: -
J gene: TRBJ1-4
clone size: -
V gene: TRBV4-1
CDR3 protein: CASSHKQGIGTNEKLFF
CDR3 DNA: TGCGCCAGCAGCCACAAACAGGGAATAGGGACTAATGAAAAACTGTTTTTT

D gene: -
J gene: TRBJ2-7
clone size: many
V gene: TRBV6-1
CDR3 protein: CASTLLYEQYF
CDR3 DNA: TGTGCCAGCACACTCCTCTACGAGCAGTACTTC

D gene: TRBD2
J gene: TRBJ2-5
clone size: many
V gene: TRBV5-1
CDR3 protein: CASSPLFAGEETQYF
CDR3 DNA: TGCGCCAGCAGCCCCTTGTTTGCGGGAGAGGAGACCCAGTACTTC

D gene: -
J gene: TRBJ2-1
clone size: -
V gene: TRBV4-2
CDR3 protein: CASSQEAASYNEQFF
CDR3 DNA: TGTGCCAGCAGCCAAGAGGCGGCCTCCTACAATGAGCAGTTCTTC

D gene: -
J gene: TRBJ2-7
clone size: few
V gene: TRBV6-6
CDR3 protein: CASRSGVGPYEQYF
CDR3 DNA: TGTGCCAGTCGCTCAGGGGTGGGACCCTACGAGCAGTACTTC

D gene: -
J gene: TRBJ2-7
clone size: -
V gene: TRBV4-1
CDR3 protein: CASSPVAWRADEQYF
CDR3 DNA: TGCGCCAGCAGCCCCGTAGCCTGGAGGGCCGACGAGCAGTACTTC

D gene: -
J gene: TRBJ2-4
clone size: few
V gene: TRBV20-1
CDR3 protein: CSAVDSLAKNIQYF
CDR3 DNA: TGCAGTGCTGTAGACTCTTTAGCCAAAAACATTCAGTACTTC

D gene: -
J gene: TRBJ2-3
clone size: -
V gene: TRBV7-2
CDR3 protein: CASSLVSGSSTDTQYF
CDR3 DNA: TGTGCCAGCAGCTTAGTTTCTGGGAGTAGCACAGATACGCAGTATTTT